A selection of T cell receptor beta chains follows, all from one sample in a study of patients and donors after allogeneic stem cell transplantation. TCRdb independently ran MiXCR on the RT-PCR reads; one entry per CDR3 protein. The data contain 150,000 to 200,000 distinct CDR3 sequences, 30% of them singletons. The specimen was blood, either unsorted or a sorted T cell fraction (not recorded which). The receptors stem from a human donor who was either an allogeneic HSCT recipient or a stem cell or donor lymphocyte infusion donor (not recorded which). It is not recorded whose cells these are; they may come from a transplant donor. CDR3s leave out the opening cysteine and the closing phenylalanine or tryptophan.

j_call,v_call,cdr3_aa
TRBJ1-2,TRBV13,ASSFGWRAAGYT
TRBJ1-2,TRBV5-6,ASSQNLRQVNYGYT
TRBJ1-5,TRBV7-2,ASSLTVQPQH
TRBJ1-6,TRBV27,ASSQQGWNSPLH
TRBJ1-2,TRBV6-2/TRBV6-3,ASSNTVGGYT
TRBJ2-7,TRBV12-3/TRBV12-4,ASSFSHGGRYEQY
TRBJ2-5,TRBV7-9,ASSLQLAGRETQY
TRBJ2-3,TRBV10-1,ASSGLAGSTDTQY
TRBJ2-3,TRBV14,ASLAGGGDTQY
TRBJ2-7,TRBV12-3/TRBV12-4,ASARTASTYEQY
TRBJ1-5,TRBV27,ASSWGRGEFSNQPQH
TRBJ1-3,TRBV6-6,ASSTGQRNTIY
TRBJ1-4,TRBV6-5,ASSYSNGATNEKLF
TRBJ2-3,TRBV5-4,ASSLFRGTDTQY
TRBJ2-5,TRBV5-1,ASSLGGLLQETQY
TRBJ2-3,TRBV24-1,ATSPGTDTQY
TRBJ2-2,TRBV15,ATISDYTGELF
TRBJ2-3,TRBV20-1,SARGLRSPDTQY
TRBJ1-2,TRBV27,ASSLRGFNYGYT
TRBJ1-5,TRBV7-9,ASSRWGDNQPQH
TRBJ2-7,TRBV9,ASSVRVDSVYEQY
TRBJ2-5,TRBV20-1,SASVAGGRQETQY
TRBJ2-3,TRBV12-3/TRBV12-4,ASSQLAGEADTQY
TRBJ2-1,TRBV4-3,ASSQVAGAYNEQF
TRBJ1-5,TRBV7-9,ASSTRGGNQPQH
TRBJ2-1,TRBV12-3/TRBV12-4,ASGQGGRASSYNEQF